This entry concerns a single T cell receptor (beta chain). Sequencing of TCR beta drew on CD8+ and CD4+ T cells from blood. The record originates from a study of CD8 T cells in Susac syndrome. With random hexamers, reverse transcription was performed on about 0.5 to 1 ug of RNA. Multiplex PCR with immunoSEQ amplified the TCR beta CDR3 across 54 Vbeta and 13 Jbeta. One entry per CDR3 protein results from TCRdb running MiXCR on the immunoSEQ multiplex PCR reads. The table has some 200,000 distinct CDR3 sequences, 95% seen once. This TCR came from a human donor with Susac syndrome. The sequencing input was CD8+ T cells from PBMCs.

The CDR3 nucleotides are TGCAGTGCTAGTGAAAGACTTAGGAGCTCCTATAATTCACCCCTCCACTTT. Its translation is CSASERLRSSYNSPLHF. The chain employs TRBV20-1 and TRBJ1-6; D is unclear. CDR3 length equals 17 residues. The germline gives CDR1 DFQATT, CDR2 SNEGSKA (reference sequence). The V gene lost 3 bases and the J gene lost 0 bases, with 15 bases spanning the gap.